One T cell receptor (beta chain) is described in this entry. The antigen remains undetermined. Single viable CD3+CD4+CD8-CD45RO+ cells were sorted as the memory CD4+ T cells. CMV serostatus came from serum IgG against pp150, pp28, p38, p52. Libraries were prepared by immunoSEQ multiplex PCR; TCRdb keeps only in-frame clonotypes and omits some of them. The sample comprises approximately 61,000 clones, 82% of which are singletons, and around 0.9% rests with the top ten. This specimen belongs to a study of memory CD4+ T cells and cytomegalovirus serostatus. General study results and limits: Of under 200 reported CMV TCRbeta sequences, some 70 were found in memory CD4+ repertoires.

The source material was memory CD4+ T cells from blood. This receptor was taken from an adult in good health and CMV-seronegative.

As DNA, the CDR3 is TGCAGCGTCGCACCCGGGACCGACGTATATGGCTACACCTTC. Translated: CSVAPGTDVYGYTF. The chain recombines TRBV29-1 with TRBJ1-2, with a weak D call TRBD1 (5 bases). The ends were cut back, 6 bases at V and 5 bases at J, with 19 bases in the middle. Germline CDR1 and CDR2: SQVTM and ANQGSEA. CDR3 length: 14 residues. The variable domain in full, with the rest retrieved from reference TRBV29-1 and TRBJ1-2, is SAVISQKPSRDICQRGTSLTIQCQVDSQVTMMFWYRQQPGQSLTLIATANQGSEATYESGFVIDKFPISRPNLTFSTLTVSNMSPEDSSIYLCSVAPGTDVYGYTFGSGTRLTVV.